The 4 T cell receptor beta chains below all came from one sample that was sequenced in a study of CD8 T cells in ankylosing spondylitis. Study-wide results and limits: Several highly homologous variants formed a TCR beta motif that appeared characteristic of ankylosing spondylitis blood.

TCRdb ran MiXCR on the 5' RACE reads and lists one entry per CDR3 protein. The sample records a few hundred thousand distinct CDR3 sequences, about a sixth being singletons. Antigens for these TCRs are unknown. Material: blood, either unsorted or a sorted T cell fraction (not recorded which). These receptors came from a male donor with ankylosing spondylitis.

The V gene is TRBV27, the J gene TRBJ2-1; 14 bases fit TRBD2. V shed 7 bases and J 0 bases; nucleotides not matched to a gene: 5. Germline CDR1 and CDR2: MNHEY and SMNVEV (reference sequence). The CDR3 is made up of 17 amino acids. DNA for the CDR3: TGTGCCAGCACGGGACTAGCGGGAGTTCGCTCCTACAATGAGCAGTTCTTC. Residues: CASTGLAGVRSYNEQFF.

This clonotype has just a few counts. V gene TRBV7-6 combines with J gene TRBJ2-1; 8 bases agree with TRBD2. Germline-derived CDR1 and CDR2 are SGHVS and FNYEAQ. CDR3 length: 15 residues. V lost 5 bases, J lost 0 bases, and 3 bases stayed unmatched. The CDR3: CASSTSGSSYNEQFF. The CDR3 DNA follows: TGTGCCAGCAGCACAAGCGGGAGCTCCTACAATGAGCAGTTCTTC. Together with reference TRBV7-6 and TRBJ2-1, the CDR3 gives the full variable domain: GAGVSQSPRYKVTKRGQDVALRCDPISGHVSLYWYRQALGQGPEFLTYFNYEAQQDKSGLPNDRFSAERPEGSISTLTIQRTEQRDSAMYRCASSTSGSSYNEQFFGPGTRLTVL.

This clonotype was picked up a small number of times. The rearrangement links TRBV13 to TRBJ2-6; D not resolved. The CDR3 is 17 residues long. Looked up from germline, CDR1 is PRHDT and CDR2 is FYEKMQ (reference sequence). Deletions cut 3 bases from V and 0 bases from J, with 12 bases between. In DNA form, the CDR3 reads TGTGCCAGCAGCTTGGGCAGTTTCCTCTCTGGGGCCAACGTCCTGACTTTC. This translates into CASSLGSFLSGANVLTF. The variable domain in full, completed from reference TRBV13 and TRBJ2-6, reads AAGVIQSPRHLIKEKRETATLKCYPIPRHDTVYWYQQGPGQDPQFLISFYEKMQSDKGSIPDRFSAQQFSDYHSELNMSSLELGDSALYFCASSLGSFLSGANVLTFGAGSRLTVL.

This clonotype was counted a few times. At one boundary the junction diverges from the germline segment, which might be a read error. The chain links TRBV3-1 to TRBJ1-5; D unresolved. In germline, CDR1 is LGHDT, CDR2 YNNKEL (reference sequence). The CDR3 is made up of 14 amino acids. CDR3 in DNA: TGTGCCAGCAGCCATTTCAGCACGAATCAGCCCCAGCTTTTT. This encodes CASSHFSTNQPQLF.